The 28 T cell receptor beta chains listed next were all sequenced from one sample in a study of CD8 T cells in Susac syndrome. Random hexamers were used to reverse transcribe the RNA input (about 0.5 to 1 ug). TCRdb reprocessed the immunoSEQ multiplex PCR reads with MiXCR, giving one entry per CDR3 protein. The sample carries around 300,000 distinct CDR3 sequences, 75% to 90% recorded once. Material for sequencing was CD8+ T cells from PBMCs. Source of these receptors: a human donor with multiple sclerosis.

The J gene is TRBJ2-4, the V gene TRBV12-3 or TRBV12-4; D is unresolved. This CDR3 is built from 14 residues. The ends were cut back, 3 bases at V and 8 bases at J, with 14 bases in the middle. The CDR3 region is CASSFSRSGDIQYF. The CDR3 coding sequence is TGTGCCAGCAGTTTCTCACGGTCGGGCGACATTCAGTACTTC.

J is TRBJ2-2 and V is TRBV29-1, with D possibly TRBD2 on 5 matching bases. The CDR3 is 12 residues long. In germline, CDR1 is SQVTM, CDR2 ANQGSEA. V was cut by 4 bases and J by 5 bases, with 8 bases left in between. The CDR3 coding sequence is TGCAGCGTTGTAGGGAGAACCGGGGAGCTGTTTTTT. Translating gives CSVVGRTGELFF.

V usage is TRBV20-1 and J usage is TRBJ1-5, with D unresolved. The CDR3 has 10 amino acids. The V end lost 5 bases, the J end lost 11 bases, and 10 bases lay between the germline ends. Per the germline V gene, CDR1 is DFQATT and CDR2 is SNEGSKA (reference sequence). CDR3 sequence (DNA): TGCAGTGCTCGCCGGCAGGCCCAGCATTTT. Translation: CSARRQAQHF.

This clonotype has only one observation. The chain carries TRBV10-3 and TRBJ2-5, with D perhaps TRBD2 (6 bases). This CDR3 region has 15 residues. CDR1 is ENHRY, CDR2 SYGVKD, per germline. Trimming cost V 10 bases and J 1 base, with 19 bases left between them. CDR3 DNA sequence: TGTGCCACCCTCGATGGGGGGACCGCCCAAGAGACCCAGTACTTC. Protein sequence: CATLDGGTAQETQYF.

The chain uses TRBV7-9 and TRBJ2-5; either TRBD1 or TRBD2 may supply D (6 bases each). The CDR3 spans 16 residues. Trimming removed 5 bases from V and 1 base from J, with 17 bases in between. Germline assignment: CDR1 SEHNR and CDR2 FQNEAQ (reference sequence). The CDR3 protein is CASSPPGAKAQETQYF. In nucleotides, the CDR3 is TGTGCCAGCAGCCCGCCGGGGGCGAAGGCCCAAGAGACCCAGTACTTC.

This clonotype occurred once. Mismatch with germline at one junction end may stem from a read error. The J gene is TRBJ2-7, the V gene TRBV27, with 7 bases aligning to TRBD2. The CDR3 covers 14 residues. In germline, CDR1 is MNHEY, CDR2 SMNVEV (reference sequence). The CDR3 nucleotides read TGTGCCAGCCGTTTGCGCGGGAGCCCCTACGAGCAGTACTTC. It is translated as CASRLRGSPYEQYF.

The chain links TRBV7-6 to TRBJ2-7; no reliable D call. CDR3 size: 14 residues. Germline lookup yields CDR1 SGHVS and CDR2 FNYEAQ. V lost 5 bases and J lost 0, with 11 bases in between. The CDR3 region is CASSPIGDSYEQYF. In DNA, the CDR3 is TGTGCCAGCAGCCCCATTGGGGACTCCTACGAGCAGTACTTC. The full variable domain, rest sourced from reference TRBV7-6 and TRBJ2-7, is GAGVSQSPRYKVTKRGQDVALRCDPISGHVSLYWYRQALGQGPEFLTYFNYEAQQDKSGLPNDRFSAERPEGSISTLTIQRTEQRDSAMYRCASSPIGDSYEQYFGPGTRLTVT.

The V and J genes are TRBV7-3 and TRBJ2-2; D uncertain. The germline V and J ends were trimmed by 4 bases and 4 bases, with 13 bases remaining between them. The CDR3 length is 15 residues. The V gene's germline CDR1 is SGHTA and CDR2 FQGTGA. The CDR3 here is CASSSGYGSTGELFF. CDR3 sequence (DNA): TGTGCCAGCAGCTCCGGGTATGGTAGCACCGGGGAGCTGTTTTTT.

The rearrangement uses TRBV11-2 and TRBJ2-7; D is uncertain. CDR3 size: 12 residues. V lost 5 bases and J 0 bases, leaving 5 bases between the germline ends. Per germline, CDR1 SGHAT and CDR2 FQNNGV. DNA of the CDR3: TGTGCCAGCAGCCATCTCTCCTACGAGCAGTACTTC. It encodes CASSHLSYEQYF.

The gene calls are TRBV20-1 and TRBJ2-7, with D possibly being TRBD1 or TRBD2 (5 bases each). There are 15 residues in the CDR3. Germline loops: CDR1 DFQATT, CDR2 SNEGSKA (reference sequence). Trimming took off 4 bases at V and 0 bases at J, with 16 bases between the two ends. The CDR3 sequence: CSATTRDVSSYEQYF. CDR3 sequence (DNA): TGCAGTGCTACTACCCGGGACGTGAGCTCCTACGAGCAGTACTTC.

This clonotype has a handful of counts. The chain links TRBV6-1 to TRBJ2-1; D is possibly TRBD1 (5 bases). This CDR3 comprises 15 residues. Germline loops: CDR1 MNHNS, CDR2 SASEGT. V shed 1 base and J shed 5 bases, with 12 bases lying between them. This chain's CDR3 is CASSEGGLGNNEQFF. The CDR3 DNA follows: TGTGCCAGCAGTGAAGGGGGCCTTGGGAACAATGAGCAGTTCTTC.

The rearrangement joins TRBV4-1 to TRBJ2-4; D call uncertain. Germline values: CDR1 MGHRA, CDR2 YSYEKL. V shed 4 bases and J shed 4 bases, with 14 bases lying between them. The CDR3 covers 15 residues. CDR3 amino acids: CASSPRGSGKNIQYF. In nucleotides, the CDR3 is TGCGCCAGCAGCCCCCGCGGTTCCGGGAAAAACATTCAGTACTTC.

The CDR3 nucleotides read TGTGCCAGCAGCGTAGGGGGGAGTCCCTCCACAGATACGCAGTATTTT. Translating it yields CASSVGGSPSTDTQYF. The gene calls are TRBV9 and TRBJ2-3, with D possibly being TRBD1 or TRBD2 (5 bases each). Germline V gene sequence: CDR1 SGDLS, CDR2 YYNGEE. This CDR3 has 16 amino acids. The ends were cut back, 0 bases at V and 2 bases at J, with 13 bases in the middle.

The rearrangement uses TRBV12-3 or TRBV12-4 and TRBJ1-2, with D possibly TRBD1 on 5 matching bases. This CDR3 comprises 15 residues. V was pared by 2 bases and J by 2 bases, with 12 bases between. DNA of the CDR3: TGTGCCAGCAGTTTATATGTAGGGGAGAACTATGGCTACACCTTC. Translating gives CASSLYVGENYGYTF.

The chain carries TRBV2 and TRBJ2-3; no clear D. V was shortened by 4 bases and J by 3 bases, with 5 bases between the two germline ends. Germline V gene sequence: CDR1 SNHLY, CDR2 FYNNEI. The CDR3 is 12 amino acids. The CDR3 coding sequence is TGTGCCAGCAGTGGTCCGACAGATACGCAGTATTTT. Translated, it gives CASSGPTDTQYF.

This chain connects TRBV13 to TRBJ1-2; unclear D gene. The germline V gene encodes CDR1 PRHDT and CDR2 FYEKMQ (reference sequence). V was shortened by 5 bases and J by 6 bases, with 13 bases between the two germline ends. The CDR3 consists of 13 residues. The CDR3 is CASSPSGEDGYTF. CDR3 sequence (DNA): TGTGCCAGCAGCCCCTCTGGAGAAGATGGCTACACCTTC.

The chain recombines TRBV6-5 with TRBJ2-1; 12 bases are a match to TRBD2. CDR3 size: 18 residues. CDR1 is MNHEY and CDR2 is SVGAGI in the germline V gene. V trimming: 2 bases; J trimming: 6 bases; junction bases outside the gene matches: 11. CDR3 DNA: TGTGCCAGCAGTTACACGCCCCCTAGCGGGGGGGCCGCCAATGAGCAGTTCTTC. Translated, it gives CASSYTPPSGGAANEQFF.

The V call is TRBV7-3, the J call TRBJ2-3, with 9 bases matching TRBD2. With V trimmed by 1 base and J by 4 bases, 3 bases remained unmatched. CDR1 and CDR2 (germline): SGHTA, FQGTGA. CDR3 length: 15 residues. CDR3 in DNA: TGTGCCAGCAGCTTAAGCGGGGGGGCGTCAGATACGCAGTATTTT. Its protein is CASSLSGGASDTQYF. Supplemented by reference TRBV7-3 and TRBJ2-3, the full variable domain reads GAGVSQTPSNKVTEKGKYVELRCDPISGHTALYWYRQSLGQGPEFLIYFQGTGAADDSGLPNDRFFAVRPEGSVSTLKIQRTERGDSAVYLCASSLSGGASDTQYFGPGTRLTVL.

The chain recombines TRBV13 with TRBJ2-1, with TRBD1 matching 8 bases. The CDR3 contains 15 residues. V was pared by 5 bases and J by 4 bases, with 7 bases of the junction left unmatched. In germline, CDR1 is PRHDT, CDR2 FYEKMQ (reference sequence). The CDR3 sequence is CASSHTQGAYNEQFF. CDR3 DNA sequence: TGTGCCAGCAGCCACACTCAGGGGGCTTACAATGAGCAGTTCTTC.

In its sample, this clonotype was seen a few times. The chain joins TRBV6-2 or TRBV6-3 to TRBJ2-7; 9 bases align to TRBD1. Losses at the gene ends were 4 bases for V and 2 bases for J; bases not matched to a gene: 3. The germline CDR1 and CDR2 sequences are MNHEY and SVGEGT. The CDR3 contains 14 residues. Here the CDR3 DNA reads TGTGCCAGCAGTTTCGGACAGGGGACCTACGAGCAGTACTTC. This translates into CASSFGQGTYEQYF.

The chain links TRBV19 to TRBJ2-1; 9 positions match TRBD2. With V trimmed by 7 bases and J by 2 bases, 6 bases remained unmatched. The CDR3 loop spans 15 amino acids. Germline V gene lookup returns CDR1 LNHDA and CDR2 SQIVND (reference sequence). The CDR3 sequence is CASKIGTSPYNEQFF. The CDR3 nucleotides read TGTGCCAGTAAGATAGGGACTAGCCCCTACAATGAGCAGTTCTTC.

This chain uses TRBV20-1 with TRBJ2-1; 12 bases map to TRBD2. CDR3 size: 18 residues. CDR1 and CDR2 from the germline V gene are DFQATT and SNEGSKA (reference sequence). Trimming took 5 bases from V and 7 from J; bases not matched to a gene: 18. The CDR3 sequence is CSASPPSGGALVLNEQFF. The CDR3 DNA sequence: TGCAGTGCTTCTCCCCCTAGCGGGGGGGCTTTAGTATTAAATGAGCAGTTCTTC.

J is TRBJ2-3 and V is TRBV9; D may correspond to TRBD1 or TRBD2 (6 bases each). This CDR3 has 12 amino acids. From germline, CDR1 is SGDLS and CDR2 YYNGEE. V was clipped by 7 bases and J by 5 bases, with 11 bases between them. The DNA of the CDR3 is TGTGCCAGCGGAGAGGGGGGAGATACGCAGTATTTT. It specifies CASGEGGDTQYF.

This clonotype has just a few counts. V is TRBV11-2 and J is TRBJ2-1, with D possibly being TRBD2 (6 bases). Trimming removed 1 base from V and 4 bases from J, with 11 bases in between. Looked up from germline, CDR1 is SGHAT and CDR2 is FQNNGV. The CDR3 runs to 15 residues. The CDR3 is CASSLAGTSYNEQFF. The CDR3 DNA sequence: TGTGCCAGCAGCTTAGCCGGGACTTCATACAATGAGCAGTTCTTC.

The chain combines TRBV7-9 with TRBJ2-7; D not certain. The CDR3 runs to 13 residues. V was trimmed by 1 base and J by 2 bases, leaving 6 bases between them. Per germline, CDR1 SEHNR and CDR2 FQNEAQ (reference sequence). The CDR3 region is CASSLVQPYEQYF. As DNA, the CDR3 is TGTGCCAGCAGCTTAGTACAACCCTACGAGCAGTACTTC.

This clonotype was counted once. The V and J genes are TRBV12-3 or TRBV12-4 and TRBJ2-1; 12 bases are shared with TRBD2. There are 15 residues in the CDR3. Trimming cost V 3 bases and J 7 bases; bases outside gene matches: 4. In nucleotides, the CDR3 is TGTGCCAGCAGTTTTCCTAGCGGGGGGGTGAATGAGCAGTTCTTC. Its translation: CASSFPSGGVNEQFF.

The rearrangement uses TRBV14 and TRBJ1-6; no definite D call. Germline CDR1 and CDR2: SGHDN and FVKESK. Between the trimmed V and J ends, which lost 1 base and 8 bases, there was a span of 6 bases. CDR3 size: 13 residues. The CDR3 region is CASSQGGHSPLHF. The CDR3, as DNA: TGTGCCAGCAGCCAAGGCGGGCATTCACCCCTCCACTTT. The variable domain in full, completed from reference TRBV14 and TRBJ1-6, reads EAGVTQFPSHSVIEKGQTVTLRCDPISGHDNLYWYRRVMGKEIKFLLHFVKESKQDESGMPNNRFLAERTGGTYSTLKVQPAELEDSGVYFCASSQGGHSPLHFGNGTRLTVT.

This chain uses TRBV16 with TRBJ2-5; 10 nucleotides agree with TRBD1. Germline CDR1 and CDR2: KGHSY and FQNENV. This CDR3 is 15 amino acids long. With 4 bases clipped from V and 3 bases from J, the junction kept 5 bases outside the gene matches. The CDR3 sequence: CASSRLGTGEETQYF. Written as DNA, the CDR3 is TGTGCCAGCAGCCGACTGGGGACAGGGGAAGAGACCCAGTACTTC.